This T cell receptor beta chain was sequenced during a study of PD-1 blockade in classical Hodgkin lymphoma (dated by TCRdb to between 2020 and 2021). The study in broad terms: Nivolumab dosing was 3 mg/kg intravenously every 2 weeks, continuing until either disease progression or unacceptable toxicity. To define a peripheral blood immune signature of response to PD-1 blockade in classical Hodgkin lymphoma, the study combined TCR beta sequencing with CyTOF. Points the paper makes about the study in general: Trial patients with a complete response had baseline diversity similar to that of newly diagnosed patients, while partial responders and progressors had significantly lower diversity. By C4D1, a significant rise was seen in CD4+ TCR diversity but not in CD8+ TCR diversity (p=0.0027 vs p=0.16), and the rise was most apparent among complete responders (p=0.02). Patients starting nivolumab less than 1 year after ASCT had lower diversity and were excluded from later analyses to avoid confounding by immune reconstitution. The study covered only a single clinical trial cohort, and the causes of the repertoire differences, possibly disease activity or prior therapy, were still not defined. Baseline TCR diversity was reported to be lower in newly diagnosed patients than in healthy donors, and even lower in relapsed/refractory patients.

This clone was found a few times. The specificity of this receptor is unknown. Nothing much larger sits one base from this clone, and base qualities are not available. Genomic DNA was isolated using the Qiagen DNeasy kit from unsorted PBMCs as well as from negatively selected CD4+ and CD8+ fractions. Amplification of TCR beta CDR3 regions was done by immunoSEQ multiplex PCR with primers that anneal to V and J segments. Amplification bias was minimized using a synthetic immune receptor repertoire, and residual bias was removed computationally after sequencing. The published analysis was carried out like this. Custom Python scripts were used to quantify repertoire diversity as the Shannon entropy index. The unsorted, CD4+ and CD8+ repertoires were each analyzed separately, with the exception of combined analyses, where CD4+ and CD8+ sequences were merged in silico. A clone was considered expanded if an increase in frequency of at least 2-fold after treatment relative to C1D1 was found, and a pseudocount of 0.5 was applied to clones undetected at baseline. Singleton clones were defined as clones with 0 or 1 copy at C1D1, and non-singleton clones were defined as clones with 2 or more copies. Clones expanded in unsorted samples were assigned a CD4+, CD8+ or unknown annotation through matching of protein sequences in sorted samples from the same patient. Diversity changes from C1D1 to C4D1 were tested in paired samples using Wilcoxon tests. TCRdb carries this immuneACCESS record with in-frame sequences only. Its versions omit some clonotypes, under half of them owing to an unresolved V gene in the studies checked, with the rest unexplained. That table gives V, J and clone size, and the DNA gave D and trimming. A total of 75,000 to 100,000 clones appear in this sample, roughly 81% of them only once. The top ten constitute around 17% of the sample.

From cysteine to phenylalanine, the CDR3 is 13 amino acids long. Just CDR3 DNA is preserved here, 39 bases in frame from base 1. Relative to germline, V is 2 bases shorter and J is 4 bases shorter, with 8 bases between their ends. Sequences MNHNY (CDR1) and SVGAGI (CDR2) are obtained from the germline V gene (reference sequence). The label giving this sample's time point can be read as: cycle 2 day 1 (C2D1) of nivolumab. Relapse after autologous stem cell transplantation had occurred in all trial patients, and cohorts A, B and C were distinguished by prior brentuximab vedotin exposure. The trial cohort comprised about 60 patients with relapsed/refractory classical Hodgkin lymphoma whose best overall responses were complete response, partial response or progressive disease. In the multi-cohort phase II CheckMate 205 trial, trial patients received single-agent nivolumab. An independent review committee assessed best overall response by applying the 2007 International Working Group response criteria. Trial PBMCs were collected immediately before nivolumab initiation (C1D1) and during therapy at cycle 2 day 1 and cycle 4 day 1. Peripheral blood was collected in 8 mL Vacutainer Cell Preparation Tubes, from which PBMCs were isolated by centrifugation and then cryopreserved.

This TCR came from a human donor with classical Hodgkin lymphoma. The sequence joins TRBV6-6 to TRBJ1-1, with the D gene not clear enough to name. This specimen was peripheral blood mononuclear cells (PBMCs), taken before the second cycle of nivolumab. This receptor has the CDR3 CASSYEGGTEAFF. The nucleotide sequence is given as TGTGCCAGCAGTTACGAGGGTGGCACTGAAGCTTTCTTT.